A single sample is the source of the 11 T cell receptor beta chains below, sequenced in a study of regulatory T cells in long-lasting Graves disease. Regarding time point: persistent/refractory GD, antithyroid drugs over 5 years with positive TRAb. RNA extracted from PBMCs served as the sequencing template. Arm-PCR with iRepertoire HTBI primers amplified the CDR3 regions for these TCR beta libraries. TCRdb reanalysed the multiplex PCR reads using MiXCR and keeps one entry per CDR3 protein. The sample has about 420,000 distinct CDR3 sequences, 23% seen once. This sample comprised peripheral blood mononuclear cells (PBMCs), obtained when the disease was refractory, from a patient treated with antithyroid drugs. These receptors were collected from a female donor with Graves disease.

This chain connects TRBV14 to TRBJ2-2; D might be TRBD1 or TRBD2, each matching 5 bases. Deletions cut 2 bases from V and 5 bases from J, with 15 bases between. CDR1 and CDR2 (germline): SGHDN, FVKESK. The CDR3 runs to 16 residues. The CDR3 region has the DNA TGTGCCAGCAGCCAATTGGGACGGAAGGGGACCGGGGAGCTGTTTTTT. It specifies CASSQLGRKGTGELFF. The complete variable domain, with remaining parts taken from reference TRBV14 and TRBJ2-2, reads EAGVTQFPSHSVIEKGQTVTLRCDPISGHDNLYWYRRVMGKEIKFLLHFVKESKQDESGMPNNRFLAERTGGTYSTLKVQPAELEDSGVYFCASSQLGRKGTGELFFGEGSRLTVL.

The chain carries TRBV5-1 and TRBJ2-7; D ambiguous. Germline V gene lookup returns CDR1 SGHRS and CDR2 YFSETQ. Trimming cost V 4 bases and J 9 bases, with 23 bases left between them. The CDR3 sequence is 15 residues long. CDR3 DNA: TGCGCCAGCAGCCCCAGGAGCCCCCGTACGCAAGGGCAGTACTTC. The encoded protein is CASSPRSPRTQGQYF.

In this sample, this clonotype turned up many times. V usage is TRBV6-5 and J usage is TRBJ2-5; the D gene could be TRBD1 or TRBD2 (6 bases each). The germline CDR1 and CDR2 sequences are MNHEY and SVGAGI. The CDR3 covers 14 residues. V lost 2 bases, J lost 2 bases, and 9 bases lay in between. The CDR3 loop reads CASSYGGLQETQYF. The CDR3 DNA reads as TGTGCCAGCAGTTACGGGGGGCTACAAGAGACCCAGTACTTC.

This chain connects TRBV4-1 to TRBJ1-1; a possible D gene is TRBD1 (5 bases). The CDR3 sequence is 14 residues long. The V end lost 3 bases, the J end lost 1 base, and 9 bases lay between the germline ends. Germline V gene lookup returns CDR1 MGHRA and CDR2 YSYEKL. CDR3 sequence (DNA): TGCGCCAGCAGCCAGACTCAGGGGAACACTGAAGCTTTCTTT. Its translation is CASSQTQGNTEAFF.

This clonotype was observed many times. The CDR3 coding sequence is TGTGCCAGCAGTTTGGGGTTCACTGAAGCTTTCTTT. It specifies CASSLGFTEAFF. The chain links TRBV12-3 or TRBV12-4 to TRBJ1-1; D is unresolved. This CDR3 contains 12 residues. Trimming shortened V by 3 bases and J by 4 bases, and 6 bases separated the two germline ends.

This clonotype was recorded many times. The rearrangement links TRBV3-1 to TRBJ1-1; weak D call: TRBD1 (5 bases). The CDR3 extends over 15 amino acids. Germline CDR1 is LGHDT and CDR2 is YNNKEL (reference sequence). Trimming cost V 4 bases and J 1 base, with 13 bases left between them. CDR3 bases: TGTGCCAGCAGCCTCCTGACTGACAGGAACACTGAAGCTTTCTTT. Translation gives CASSLLTDRNTEAFF.

There are many counts of this clonotype. The chain links TRBV6-5 to TRBJ2-2; 8 nucleotides align to TRBD1. The CDR3 consists of 15 residues. J was trimmed by 5 bases and V by 2 bases; bases with no gene match: 4. CDR1 and CDR2 (germline): MNHEY, SVGAGI. DNA of the CDR3: TGTGCCAGCAGTTACCCGGACAGGGAAACCGGGGAGCTGTTTTTT. It yields the protein CASSYPDRETGELFF.

The rearrangement joins TRBV5-4 to TRBJ2-2, with TRBD2 matching over 14 bases. This CDR3 has 15 residues. J gave up 6 bases and V 4 bases, and 2 bases lay outside the gene matches. Germline CDR1 and CDR2: SGHNT and YYREEE (reference sequence). The CDR3, as DNA: TGTGCCAGCAGCCCGGGACTAGCGGGAGCCGGGGAGCTGTTTTTT. This encodes CASSPGLAGAGELFF.

The V call is TRBV7-8, the J call TRBJ2-5; no firm D call. CDR1 is SGHVS, CDR2 FQNEAQ, per germline. CDR3 length: 14 residues. Trimming pared 1 base from V and 1 base from J, leaving 7 bases between. For the CDR3, the DNA is TGTGCCAGCAGCTTAGTTAACGGCCAAGAGACCCAGTACTTC. This translates into CASSLVNGQETQYF.

The V and J genes are TRBV15 and TRBJ2-2; 10 nucleotides line up with TRBD2. In germline, CDR1 is LNHNV, CDR2 YYDKDF (reference sequence). This CDR3 region has 18 residues. J lost 5 bases, V lost 0 bases, and 9 bases had no gene match. The DNA of the CDR3 is TGTGCCACCAGCAGAGAAGGGCTAGCGGGAGTCAAAACCGGGGAGCTGTTTTTT. Amino acid sequence: CATSREGLAGVKTGELFF.

This clonotype was observed a handful of times. This chain uses TRBV5-1 with TRBJ2-1; 13 bases are a match to TRBD2. Germline V gene lookup returns CDR1 SGHRS and CDR2 YFSETQ. After removal of 0 bases from V and 5 bases from J, the junction contained 8 bases not matched to a gene. The CDR3 runs 18 residues. In DNA form, the CDR3 reads TGCGCCAGCAGCTTGGGACCTTCGGGGACTAGCGGGGACAATGAGCAGTTCTTC. Its translation: CASSLGPSGTSGDNEQFF.